These 27 T cell receptor beta chains share one sample of origin, sequenced in a study of beta chain features in type 1 diabetes. Study-wide points: A moderate, significant TCRB CDR3 shortening appeared in type 1 diabetes across four CD4+ subsets.

Antigens for these TCRs are unknown. The authors reverse transcribed all of the isolated RNA, so sequencing captured expressed TCRB transcripts. The assay was immunoSEQ multiplex PCR, and TCRdb's table has in-frame clones only and misses some. Of 500,000 to 850,000 clones detected, more than 13% appear once; the ten largest clones hold less than 0.04%. What was sequenced was naive CD4+ T cells from blood. These receptors originate from a man between 18 and 29 years old with type 1 diabetes.

This clone was observed a handful of times. The chain has TRBV7-3 and TRBJ2-7; TRBD1 agrees at 11 bases. The CDR3 loop spans 15 amino acids. Germline V CDR1 and CDR2: SGHTA, FQGTGA. Trimming took 3 bases from V and 2 from J; bases not matched to a gene: 3. CDR3 sequence (DNA): TGTGCCAGCAGCTTTGGACAGGGGGCCCCCTACGAGCAGTACTTC. It codes for CASSFGQGAPYEQYF.

The genes are TRBV6-5 and TRBJ1-2, with 7 bases matching TRBD1. Looked up from germline, CDR1 is MNHEY and CDR2 is SVGAGI. The CDR3 length is 14 residues. Trimming cost V 1 base and J 5 bases; bases outside gene matches: 4. As DNA, the CDR3 is TGTGCCAGCAGTTACTTGACAGGGCCGTATGGCTACACCTTC. Amino acids: CASSYLTGPYGYTF.

This clone occurred a few times. The V gene is TRBV28, the J gene TRBJ1-2; TRBD1 agrees at 10 bases. J gave up 6 bases and V 5 bases, and 6 bases lay outside the gene matches. The CDR3 extends over 14 amino acids. CDR1 MDHEN and CDR2 SYDVKM come from the germline V gene. The CDR3 DNA sequence: TGTGCCAGCAGTATGGGACAGGGGAGAGATGGCTACACCTTC. Its translation: CASSMGQGRDGYTF.

The V and J genes are TRBV6-5 and TRBJ2-1; TRBD2 aligns across 7 bases. There are 13 residues in the CDR3. Unmatched junction bases numbered 5, after V lost 3 bases and J lost 9 bases. Germline loops: CDR1 MNHEY, CDR2 SVGAGI. The DNA of the CDR3 is TGTGCCAGCAGTTATGGATCGGGGGGTGAGCAGTTCTTC. This gives the protein CASSYGSGGEQFF.

The sample holds a few counts of this clone. The V and J genes are TRBV7-9 and TRBJ1-5; perhaps TRBD1 as D (6 bases). V was pared by 7 bases and J by 2 bases, with 12 bases between. Looked up from germline, CDR1 is SEHNR and CDR2 is FQNEAQ (reference sequence). This CDR3 has 14 residues. The CDR3 DNA sequence: TGTGCCAGCACCTTGGGGGCGGGCAATCAGCCCCAGCATTTT. This codes for CASTLGAGNQPQHF.

This clone has only a few counts. The gene calls are TRBV29-1 and TRBJ2-7, with TRBD2 identical over 11 bases. The germline V gene has CDR1 SQVTM and CDR2 ANQGSEA. The CDR3 consists of 15 residues. V was pared by 6 bases and J by 3 bases, with 10 bases of the junction left unmatched. The chain's CDR3 is CSVSSLAGGGYEQYF. DNA of the CDR3: TGCAGCGTGTCCTCTCTAGCGGGAGGCGGCTACGAGCAGTACTTC.

This clone was observed a few times. The chain carries TRBV5-6 and TRBJ2-5; TRBD2 might be the D (6 bases). From germline, CDR1 is SGHDT and CDR2 YYEEEE. Trimming removed 0 bases at V and 4 bases at J, with 13 bases between. The CDR3 sequence is 15 residues long. CDR3 bases: TGTGCCAGCAGCTTGGTCCCGGGAGTCTCAGAGACCCAGTACTTC. Residues: CASSLVPGVSETQYF.

The V call is TRBV19, the J call TRBJ2-1; a possible D gene is TRBD2 (6 bases). Germline V lookup: CDR1 LNHDA, CDR2 SQIVND (reference sequence). V was shortened by 5 bases and J by 12 bases, with 17 bases between the two germline ends. The CDR3 contains 13 residues. The CDR3 DNA reads as TGTGCCAGTAGTCTATCTCACCGGGACTGGCAGTTCTTC. It encodes CASSLSHRDWQFF.

This clone was seen a handful of times. The V call is TRBV4-3, the J call TRBJ2-3; TRBD2 aligns across 14 bases. Germline V gene data show CDR1 as LGHNA and CDR2 as YSLEER. This CDR3 comprises 21 residues. V shed 4 bases and J 2 bases; nucleotides not matched to a gene: 17. The CDR3 DNA sequence: TGCGCCAGCAGCCCCTATATGACTAGCGGGGGGGACGTAGTCCCCACAGATACGCAGTATTTT. This encodes CASSPYMTSGGDVVPTDTQYF.

This rearrangement joins TRBV6-6 to TRBJ2-7; no firm D call. Looked up from germline, CDR1 is MNHNY and CDR2 is SVGAGI (reference sequence). V gave up 4 bases and J gave up 3 bases, with 7 bases separating them. The CDR3 sequence is 12 residues long. CDR3 sequence: CASSFKGYEQYF. In DNA form, the CDR3 reads TGTGCCAGCAGTTTCAAAGGCTACGAGCAGTACTTC.

About this clone: With a much larger clone just one base away, this may be a read error. This sample also contains other DNA sequences that code for the same CDR3. In DNA, the CDR3 is TGTGCCAGCAGCATTTACAATGAGCAGTTCTTC. Its translation is CASSIYNEQFF. The V call is TRBV7-9, the J call TRBJ2-1; D unresolved. CDR1 is SEHNR and CDR2 is FQNEAQ in the germline V gene (reference sequence). V gave up 5 bases and J gave up 4 bases, with 3 bases separating them. The CDR3 contains 11 residues.

The chain carries TRBV5-1 and TRBJ1-6, with unresolved D. Germline V gives CDR1 SGHRS, CDR2 YFSETQ. The V end lost 4 bases, the J end lost 9 bases, and 23 bases lay between the germline ends. The CDR3 is made up of 17 amino acids. The CDR3 sequence is CASSTDGLSGGVSPLHF. In DNA form, the CDR3 reads TGCGCCAGCAGCACTGATGGACTCTCCGGTGGGGTTTCACCCCTCCACTTT.

This clone was seen a few times. Different DNA sequences within this sample yield the same CDR3. This chain joins TRBV14 and TRBJ1-1; D uncertain. Germline CDR1 reads SGHDN; CDR2 reads FVKESK. The CDR3 totals 13 residues. Between the trimmed V and J ends, which lost 6 bases and 0 bases, there was a span of 8 bases. The CDR3 spells CASSRGLNTEAFF. The CDR3 DNA follows: TGTGCCAGCAGTAGAGGGCTGAACACTGAAGCTTTCTTT.

This chain connects TRBV9 to TRBJ2-5; a possible D gene is TRBD1 (5 bases). Germline V lookup: CDR1 SGDLS, CDR2 YYNGEE. The CDR3 sequence is 13 residues long. V was shortened by 7 bases and J by 5 bases, with 15 bases between the two germline ends. Written as DNA, the CDR3 is TGTGCCAGCTCCCCTGGGGCCGCGGAGACCCAGTACTTC. Residues: CASSPGAAETQYF.

This clone was seen more than once but under ten times. This sequence joins TRBV4-2 and TRBJ1-4; D unclear. Germline V gene data show CDR1 as LGHNA and CDR2 as YNFKEQ. This CDR3 comprises 14 residues. The germline V and J ends were trimmed by 4 bases and 3 bases, with 9 bases remaining between them. In DNA form, the CDR3 reads TGTGCCAGCAGCCTCGGGATGTCTAATGAAAAACTGTTTTTT. Its translation is CASSLGMSNEKLFF.

This sequence joins TRBV27 and TRBJ2-3; 7 bases match TRBD1. The CDR3 runs to 15 residues. The germline V gene encodes CDR1 MNHEY and CDR2 SMNVEV (reference sequence). V gave up 5 bases and J gave up 2 bases; unmatched junction bases: 7. The CDR3 nucleotides read TGTGCCAGCAGTCCTTGGGACAGCTACACAGATACGCAGTATTTT. Translation gives CASSPWDSYTDTQYF.

This clone has a handful of counts. The CDR3 DNA reads as TGCGCCAGCAGCAAACCGGGGATATACACAGATACGCAGTATTTT. The encoded protein is CASSKPGIYTDTQYF. This sequence joins TRBV5-1 and TRBJ2-3; D may be TRBD2 (5 bases). Germline values: CDR1 SGHRS, CDR2 YFSETQ. The CDR3 spans 15 residues. V gave up 4 bases and J gave up 2 bases, with 14 bases separating them.

This clone turned up a few times. This chain joins TRBV6-5 and TRBJ1-2; the D gene is possibly TRBD1 (5 bases). Trimming cost V 4 bases and J 7 bases, with 13 bases left between them. Germline CDR1 reads MNHEY; CDR2 reads SVGAGI. The length of the CDR3 is 13 residues. For the CDR3, the DNA is TGTGCCAGCAGTTGGGGGAAACGAGGTGGCTACACCTTC. Translating gives CASSWGKRGGYTF.

This clone was found a few times. The chain joins TRBV7-2 to TRBJ2-7; D remains unclear. Trimming stripped 1 base from V and 7 bases from J, with 8 bases between. Germline V gives CDR1 SGHTA, CDR2 FQGNSA. The CDR3 is made up of 12 amino acids. Here the CDR3 DNA reads TGTGCCAGCAGCTTAGAGCTGAGAGAGCAGTACTTC. Its protein is CASSLELREQYF. Using reference TRBV7-2 and TRBJ2-7 for the parts outside the CDR3, the full variable domain is GAGVSQSPSNKVTEKGKDVELRCDPISGHTALYWYRQSLGQGLEFLIYFQGNSAPDKSGLPSDRFSAERTGGSVSTLTIQRTQQEDSAVYLCASSLELREQYFGPGTRLTVT.

This clone was seen a few times. The V call is TRBV2, the J call TRBJ1-5, with 10 bases that match TRBD1. J lost 7 bases, V lost 6 bases, and 3 bases had no gene match. The CDR3 contains 13 residues. Per the germline V gene, CDR1 is SNHLY and CDR2 is FYNNEI. This CDR3 is CASRGTGEQPQHF. CDR3 nucleotides: TGTGCCAGCAGGGGGACAGGGGAACAGCCCCAGCATTTT.

This clone was counted only a few times. The J gene is TRBJ2-3, the V gene TRBV7-2; no firm D call. Germline-derived CDR1 and CDR2 are SGHTA and FQGNSA. V gave up 1 base and J gave up 7 bases, with 9 bases separating them. The CDR3 consists of 13 residues. The CDR3 loop reads CASSLDGLHTQYF. The CDR3 coding sequence is TGTGCCAGCAGCTTAGACGGGTTGCATACGCAGTATTTT.

This clone was observed a few times. V usage is TRBV30 and J usage is TRBJ2-5; 9 nucleotides line up with TRBD1. In germline, CDR1 is GTSNPN, CDR2 SVGIG (reference sequence). The CDR3 consists of 18 residues. V shed 0 bases, J shed 5 bases, and the junction held 16 bases outside the gene matches. CDR3 amino acids: CAWSVAGTGFDFGETQYF. CDR3 nucleotides: TGTGCCTGGAGTGTAGCCGGGACAGGGTTTGATTTTGGGGAGACCCAGTACTTC.

The CDR3 reads CASTGQSTDTQYF. CDR3 in DNA: TGTGCCAGCACGGGACAGTCCACAGATACGCAGTATTTT. The chain employs TRBV7-9 and TRBJ2-3; 7 bases fit TRBD1. CDR1 and CDR2 from the germline V gene are SEHNR and FQNEAQ (reference sequence). The CDR3 loop spans 13 amino acids. The V segment lost 7 bases and the J segment 2 bases; nucleotides outside the gene matches: 3.

The chain recombines TRBV10-2 with TRBJ1-1; D unclear. Trimming pared 3 bases from V and 6 bases from J, leaving 8 bases between. This CDR3 has 12 residues. Germline CDR1 WSHSY, CDR2 SAAADI. The DNA for the CDR3 is TGCGCCAGCAGTGACAGGAAATCTGAAGCTTTCTTT. It is translated as CASSDRKSEAFF.

The chain links TRBV6-7 to TRBJ2-2; D is uncertain. TRBV6-7 qualifies as an ORF whose function is uncertain. Trimming pared 6 bases from V and 3 bases from J, leaving 17 bases between. This CDR3 has 16 amino acids. The CDR3 region is CASRPSFLSDTGELFF. The CDR3 DNA reads TGTGCCAGCAGGCCTTCGTTTCTGAGCGACACCGGGGAGCTGTTTTTT.

This clone has just a few counts. The sample carries other DNA sequences with the same CDR3. The gene calls are TRBV2 and TRBJ2-6; D is ambiguous. Trimming took 5 bases from V and 0 from J, leaving 5 bases between them. The CDR3 has 14 residues. Germline V lookup: CDR1 SNHLY, CDR2 FYNNEI. The chain's CDR3 is CASSPSSGANVLTF. Here the CDR3 DNA reads TGTGCCAGCAGTCCCAGCTCTGGGGCCAACGTCCTGACTTTC.

V and J are TRBV10-3 and TRBJ2-2; TRBD1 aligns across 7 bases. This CDR3 contains 14 residues. Trimming at V came to 5 bases and at J to 3 bases, leaving 3 bases not matched to a gene. CDR1 is ENHRY, CDR2 SYGVKD, per germline. CDR3 in DNA: TGTGCCATCAGTCCGGGACAGTACACCGGGGAGCTGTTTTTT. It specifies CAISPGQYTGELFF.